Given below is one T cell receptor beta chain in context. This CDR3 has 15 residues. Germline assignment: CDR1 MDHEN and CDR2 SYDVKM. V dropped 2 bases and J dropped 4 bases, with 14 bases sitting between them. Original analysis: Reference gene primer amplification yielded estimated nucleated cell counts. TCRdb's table, derived via immunoSEQ multiplex PCR, lists solely in-frame clones and lacks some. V and J calls and clone size come straight from that table; D and trimming were deduced from the DNA. Here the sample spans some 180,000 clones, roughly 76% being singletons. This sample is part of a study of blood T cell repertoires in COVID-19. About the research overall: COVID-19 samples collected from the United States, Italy and Spain covered acute and convalescent phases. From T cells, B-cell-depleted T cells, or PBMCs came the material, which was cDNA or gDNA.

This TCR was sampled from a woman between 45 and 60 years old with active or convalescent COVID-19. This chain links TRBV28 with TRBJ1-1; TRBD1 is a possible D gene (6 bases). What was sequenced was peripheral blood. For the CDR3, the DNA is TGTGCCAGCAGTTTAAGGTCCTCCAGGGGCACTGAAGCTTTCTTT. Its protein is CASSLRSSRGTEAFF. The whole variable domain, remainder taken from reference TRBV28 and TRBJ1-1, is DVKVTQSSRYLVKRTGEKVFLECVQDMDHENMFWYRQDPGLGLRLIYFSYDVKMKEKGDIPEGYSVSREKKERFSLILESASTNQTSMYLCASSLRSSRGTEAFFGQGTRLTVV.